A single sample is the source of the 31 T cell receptor beta chains below, sequenced in a study of cytotoxic CD8 clonotypes in ibrutinib-treated CLL. Using immunoSEQ multiplex PCR, the repertoire was profiled, and TCRdb retains in-frame clones only, with some absent. Of around 150,000 clones in the sample, around 80% were seen once. The sample consisted of PBMCs, taken after 36 months of ibrutinib treatment. These receptors all come from a human donor with chronic lymphocytic leukemia.

The chain employs TRBV2 and TRBJ2-2; no clear D gene. V lost 6 bases, J lost 4 bases, and 9 bases lay in between. The CDR3 contains 13 residues. Germline V gene sequence: CDR1 SNHLY, CDR2 FYNNEI. CDR3 DNA: TGTGCCAGCAGCCAAAGAGGCACCGGGGAGCTGTTTTTT. Protein: CASSQRGTGELFF.

The table lists this clone with a count of one. This chain uses TRBV6-1 with TRBJ1-2; 7 bases map to TRBD1. V shed 4 bases, J shed 3 bases, and the junction held 11 bases outside the gene matches. This CDR3 is 16 amino acids long. Germline CDR1 MNHNS, CDR2 SASEGT. DNA of the CDR3: TGTGCCAGCAGTGTCACAGGGGCAGGGCGGGACTATGGCTACACCTTC. Its protein product is CASSVTGAGRDYGYTF.

This clone was picked up a small number of times. The chain uses TRBV5-4 and TRBJ2-1; tentative D call: TRBD2 (6 bases). The germline V gene has CDR1 SGHNT and CDR2 YYREEE (reference sequence). The ends were cut back, 5 bases at V and 10 bases at J, with 22 bases in the middle. The CDR3 sequence is 15 residues long. CDR3 coding DNA: TGTGCCAGCAGGCGCGGGACGGCGGGGAGATGGGAGCAGTTCTTC. Amino acid sequence: CASRRGTAGRWEQFF.

DNA for the CDR3: TGTGCCAGCACTCTAGAGGGGCAGGGTACCGGGGAGCTGTTTTTT. Translated, it gives CASTLEGQGTGELFF. V is TRBV7-6 and J is TRBJ2-2; tentatively, D is TRBD1 or TRBD2 (5 bases each). CDR1 is SGHVS, CDR2 FNYEAQ, per germline. This CDR3 comprises 15 residues. Deletions cut 7 bases from V and 5 bases from J, with 17 bases between. Full variable domain (missing parts from reference TRBV7-6 and TRBJ2-2): GAGVSQSPRYKVTKRGQDVALRCDPISGHVSLYWYRQALGQGPEFLTYFNYEAQQDKSGLPNDRFSAERPEGSISTLTIQRTEQRDSAMYRCASTLEGQGTGELFFGEGSRLTVL.

The gene calls are TRBV7-9 and TRBJ2-7; possibly TRBD1 for D (5 bases). The CDR3 is 15 residues long. V was clipped by 4 bases and J by 3 bases, with 16 bases between them. CDR1 SEHNR and CDR2 FQNEAQ come from the germline V gene (reference sequence). CDR3 sequence (DNA): TGTGCCAGCAGCTCCGATTGGACAAGAAGCTACGAGCAGTACTTC. Translation gives CASSSDWTRSYEQYF.

The genes are TRBV4-1 and TRBJ1-1, with 7 bases matching TRBD1. V shed 1 base and J 1 base; nucleotides not matched to a gene: 3. The CDR3 totals 15 residues. Germline assignment: CDR1 MGHRA and CDR2 YSYEKL. In DNA form, the CDR3 reads TGCGCCAGCAGCCAAGGACAGGGAGGGAACACTGAAGCTTTCTTT. Residues: CASSQGQGGNTEAFF.

The V call is TRBV6-1, the J call TRBJ2-3, with 9 bases aligning to TRBD2. Germline V lookup: CDR1 MNHNS, CDR2 SASEGT. This CDR3 has 15 residues. V gave up 3 bases and J gave up 6 bases; unmatched junction bases: 7. The CDR3 region is CASSEGLARSDTQYF. The CDR3 DNA sequence: TGTGCCAGCAGTGAGGGACTAGCTAGGTCCGATACGCAGTATTTT.

This chain joins TRBV15 and TRBJ2-5; 7 positions agree with TRBD1. V shed 5 bases, J shed 2 bases, and the junction held 11 bases outside the gene matches. Germline CDR1 reads LNHNV; CDR2 reads YYDKDF (reference sequence). The CDR3 is made up of 16 amino acids. Written as DNA, the CDR3 is TGTGCCACCAGCCCCGGCAACGGACAGGAACAAGAGACCCAGTACTTC. Residues: CATSPGNGQEQETQYF.

The V call is TRBV6-6, the J call TRBJ2-7; 11 nucleotides align to TRBD1. V was pared by 6 bases and J by 5 bases, with 9 bases of the junction left unmatched. In germline, CDR1 is MNHNY, CDR2 SVGAGI (reference sequence). This CDR3 spans 15 amino acids. The CDR3 region has the DNA TGTGCCAGCAGCCCCCGGGACAGGGGGACCCACGAGCAGTACTTC. It encodes CASSPRDRGTHEQYF.

This clone was detected once. The genes are TRBV12-5 and TRBJ2-5, with 9 bases lining up with TRBD2. V shed 6 bases and J 2 bases; nucleotides not matched to a gene: 13. Per germline, CDR1 LGHNT and CDR2 FRNRAP. This CDR3 comprises 17 residues. CDR3 nucleotides: TGTGCTAGTGGGATTACTAGCGGGCGACCTCTTCAAGAGACCCAGTACTTC. Its translation: CASGITSGRPLQETQYF.

In this sample, this clone turned up a few times. The chain couples TRBV7-8 to TRBJ1-5; possibly TRBD1 for D (5 bases). CDR1 SGHVS and CDR2 FQNEAQ come from the germline V gene. V was clipped by 4 bases and J by 2 bases, with 12 bases between them. The CDR3 spans 15 residues. CDR3 region: CASSSQGNGNQPQHF. As DNA, the CDR3 is TGTGCCAGCAGCTCCCAGGGTAACGGCAATCAGCCCCAGCATTTT.

This clone has just a few counts. The V call is TRBV12-5, the J call TRBJ1-4; possibly TRBD1 for D (6 bases). The CDR3 runs 16 residues. Germline CDR1 and CDR2: LGHNT and FRNRAP. Trimming pared 0 bases from V and 5 bases from J, leaving 13 bases between. The CDR3 nucleotides are TGTGCTAGTGGTTTGGTACATGGGGGGCTAAATGAAAAACTGTTTTTT. Its protein product is CASGLVHGGLNEKLFF.

The chain carries TRBV5-6 and TRBJ1-1, with D maybe TRBD1 (5 bases). V was cut by 4 bases and J by 7 bases, with 23 bases left in between. Germline CDR1 is SGHDT and CDR2 is YYEEEE. CDR3 length: 16 residues. CDR3 amino acids: CASSVRWRGRANEAFF. CDR3 nucleotide sequence: TGTGCCAGCAGCGTACGTTGGAGGGGCAGGGCGAATGAAGCTTTCTTT.

The chain carries TRBV5-1 and TRBJ2-5; D ambiguous. Germline CDR1 is SGHRS and CDR2 is YFSETQ. CDR3 length equals 12 residues. The V end was cut by 0 bases, the J end by 7 bases, with 7 bases between. The CDR3 region is CASSLAAGTQYF. As DNA, the CDR3 is TGCGCCAGCAGCTTGGCCGCCGGGACCCAGTACTTC.

The genes are TRBV5-8 and TRBJ2-1; the match to TRBD2 covers 8 bases. There are 16 residues in the CDR3. The V segment lost 3 bases and the J segment 4 bases; nucleotides outside the gene matches: 9. Per the germline V gene, CDR1 is SGHTS and CDR2 is YDEGEE. CDR3 region: CASSWPTSGVYNEQFF. CDR3 DNA: TGTGCCAGCAGCTGGCCAACTAGCGGAGTATACAATGAGCAGTTCTTC.

This clone has only a few counts. The chain joins TRBV6-5 to TRBJ1-4, with D unresolved. Trimming took 2 bases from V and 7 from J, leaving 14 bases between them. The CDR3 is 15 residues long. CDR1 and CDR2 (germline): MNHEY, SVGAGI. The CDR3 loop is CASSYRTVGTEKLFF. The CDR3 DNA reads as TGTGCCAGCAGTTACAGGACCGTCGGAACTGAAAAACTGTTTTTT.

The rearrangement uses TRBV4-1 and TRBJ1-2; D ambiguous. Germline V CDR1 and CDR2: MGHRA, YSYEKL. Trimming took 1 base from V and 0 from J, leaving 9 bases between them. The CDR3 has 15 residues. The chain's CDR3 is CASSQARGANYGYTF. In DNA, the CDR3 is TGCGCCAGCAGCCAAGCAAGAGGAGCTAACTATGGCTACACCTTC.

This clone showed up just a few times. The J gene is TRBJ1-1, the V gene TRBV18; tentatively, D is TRBD1 (5 bases). The CDR3 runs 15 residues. V shed 0 bases and J shed 1 base, with 9 bases lying between them. Germline V gene lookup returns CDR1 KGHSH and CDR2 LQKENI. The CDR3: CASSPPAGWNTEAFF. In nucleotides, the CDR3 is TGTGCCAGCTCACCACCTGCAGGGTGGAACACTGAAGCTTTCTTT.

The chain is built from TRBV30 and TRBJ2-7; 9 bases map to TRBD1. J gave up 7 bases and V 1 base, and 8 bases lay outside the gene matches. This CDR3 contains 14 residues. The germline V gene encodes CDR1 GTSNPN and CDR2 SVGIG (reference sequence). The CDR3 nucleotides read TGTGCCTGGAGTGCCACAGGGGGCCTCGAGGAGCAGTACTTC. Residues: CAWSATGGLEEQYF.

In this sample, this clone turned up a few times. The rearrangement joins TRBV10-1 to TRBJ1-1; no firm D call. V was clipped by 3 bases and J by 5 bases, with 7 bases between them. Looked up from germline, CDR1 is WNHNN and CDR2 is SYGVQD (reference sequence). The length of the CDR3 is 12 residues. CDR3 sequence reads: CASSDLGTEAFF. DNA for the CDR3: TGCGCCAGCAGTGACCTTGGAACTGAAGCTTTCTTT.

The V and J genes are TRBV28 and TRBJ2-1, with D tentatively TRBD1 or TRBD2 (5 bases each). V dropped 6 bases and J dropped 9 bases, with 18 bases sitting between them. This CDR3 is built from 14 residues. The germline CDR1 and CDR2 sequences are MDHEN and SYDVKM. CDR3 protein: CASRLPRGRGEQFF. In DNA form, the CDR3 reads TGTGCCAGCAGGCTCCCGAGGGGCCGGGGTGAGCAGTTCTTC. The variable domain in full, with the rest retrieved from reference TRBV28 and TRBJ2-1, is DVKVTQSSRYLVKRTGEKVFLECVQDMDHENMFWYRQDPGLGLRLIYFSYDVKMKEKGDIPEGYSVSREKKERFSLILESASTNQTSMYLCASRLPRGRGEQFFGPGTRLTVL.

The CDR3 DNA reads TGCGCCAGCAGCCTCAGGGTTGTGGTAGGAGAAACCCAGTACTTC. Translating gives CASSLRVVVGETQYF. The gene calls are TRBV4-1 and TRBJ2-5; tentative D call: TRBD1 (5 bases). The CDR3 extends over 15 amino acids. Germline CDR1 MGHRA, CDR2 YSYEKL. Trimming stripped 4 bases from V and 8 bases from J, with 20 bases between.

J is TRBJ2-5 and V is TRBV11-2; D ambiguous. There are 13 residues in the CDR3. Germline values: CDR1 SGHAT, CDR2 FQNNGV. V was cut by 5 bases and J by 5 bases, with 12 bases left in between. The CDR3 nucleotides are TGTGCCAGCAGCCAGGACGGCCCCGAGACCCAGTACTTC. This sequence encodes CASSQDGPETQYF.

The chain couples TRBV10-2 to TRBJ2-7; D assignment may be TRBD1 or TRBD2 (5 bases each). V was clipped by 5 bases and J by 5 bases, with 10 bases between them. The length of the CDR3 is 12 residues. From germline, CDR1 is WSHSY and CDR2 SAAADI. As DNA, the CDR3 is TGCGCCAGCAGTCCAAGAGGGGACGAGCAGTACTTC. Translation gives CASSPRGDEQYF.

This rearrangement joins TRBV7-2 to TRBJ2-6, with D unclear. The CDR3 is 16 amino acids. Per the germline V gene, CDR1 is SGHTA and CDR2 is FQGNSA. With 4 bases removed from V and 5 bases from J, the gap between germline ends came to 15 bases. The CDR3 spells CASSSSDSSWANVLTF. CDR3 sequence (DNA): TGTGCCAGCAGCTCGTCAGACTCCTCCTGGGCCAACGTCCTGACTTTC.

The chain recombines TRBV18 with TRBJ2-7; D assignment may be TRBD1 or TRBD2 (5 bases each). The germline V and J ends were trimmed by 1 base and 2 bases, with 9 bases remaining between them. The CDR3 is made up of 14 amino acids. CDR1 and CDR2 (germline): KGHSH, LQKENI. CDR3 coding DNA: TGTGCCAGCTCACCACGTGGGGGAACCTACGAGCAGTACTTC. Amino acid sequence: CASSPRGGTYEQYF.

This clone was picked up one time. The V and J genes are TRBV10-3 and TRBJ1-3; D is uncertain. Per the germline V gene, CDR1 is ENHRY and CDR2 is SYGVKD. Between the trimmed V and J ends, which lost 4 bases and 0 bases, there was a span of 19 bases. The CDR3 is 18 residues long. The CDR3 loop is CAISGGPTELISGNTIYF. CDR3 coding DNA: TGTGCCATCAGTGGGGGTCCTACGGAGCTCATCTCTGGAAACACCATATATTTT.

The chain recombines TRBV5-1 with TRBJ2-3; no firm D call. The CDR3 has 14 amino acids. CDR1 SGHRS and CDR2 YFSETQ come from the germline V gene. V gave up 2 bases and J gave up 1 base, with 8 bases separating them. The CDR3 region is CASSLGRGTDTQYF. In DNA form, the CDR3 reads TGCGCCAGCAGCTTAGGCCGGGGCACAGATACGCAGTATTTT. Full variable domain (rest looked up from reference TRBV5-1 and TRBJ2-3): KAGVTQTPRYLIKTRGQQVTLSCSPISGHRSVSWYQQTPGQGLQFLFEYFSETQRNKGNFPGRFSGRQFSNSRSEMNVSTLELGDSALYLCASSLGRGTDTQYFGPGTRLTVL.

This clone was picked up a small number of times. The CDR3 is CATSRDWAGRGPQHF. The CDR3 bases are TGTGCCACCAGCAGAGATTGGGCGGGCAGGGGGCCCCAGCATTTT. J is TRBJ1-5 and V is TRBV15; weak D call: TRBD1 (6 bases). CDR1 and CDR2 (germline): LNHNV, YYDKDF (reference sequence). Trimming took off 0 bases at V and 9 bases at J, with 15 bases between the two ends. The CDR3 is 15 residues long.

The chain uses TRBV10-3 and TRBJ2-1, with TRBD1 matching over 9 bases. Trimming at V came to 10 bases and at J to 0 bases, leaving 10 bases not matched to a gene. In germline, CDR1 is ENHRY, CDR2 SYGVKD. This CDR3 spans 16 amino acids. Here the CDR3 reads CASRDRGESSYNEQFF. The CDR3 DNA sequence: TGTGCCAGCAGAGACAGGGGGGAGAGCTCCTACAATGAGCAGTTCTTC.

This clone showed up many times. The chain has TRBV2 and TRBJ2-7; 10 nucleotides line up with TRBD1. CDR1 is SNHLY, CDR2 FYNNEI, per germline. The CDR3 is 13 amino acids. Germline trimming cut 9 bases from V and 6 bases from J; bases unmatched to any gene: 8. In DNA form, the CDR3 reads TGTGCCAGTACCCGGGACAGGGGCAGCGAGCAGTACTTC. It translates to CASTRDRGSEQYF. Combining the CDR3 with reference TRBV2 and TRBJ2-7 gives the whole variable domain EPEVTQTPSHQVTQMGQEVILRCVPISNHLYFYWYRQILGQKVEFLVSFYNNEISEKSEIFDDQFSVERPDGSNFTLKIRSTKLEDSAMYFCASTRDRGSEQYFGPGTRLTVT.